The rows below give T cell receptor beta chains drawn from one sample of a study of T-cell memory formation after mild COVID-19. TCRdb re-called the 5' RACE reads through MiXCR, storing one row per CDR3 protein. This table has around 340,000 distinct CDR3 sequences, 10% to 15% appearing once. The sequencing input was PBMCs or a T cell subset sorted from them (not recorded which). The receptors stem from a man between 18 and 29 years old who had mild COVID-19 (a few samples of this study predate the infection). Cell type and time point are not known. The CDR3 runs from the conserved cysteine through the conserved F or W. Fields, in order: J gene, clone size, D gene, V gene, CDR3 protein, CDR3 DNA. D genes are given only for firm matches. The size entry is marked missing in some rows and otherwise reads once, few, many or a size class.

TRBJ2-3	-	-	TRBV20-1	CSARVDSTDTQYF	TGCAGTGCTAGAGTGGACAGCACAGATACGCAGTATTTT
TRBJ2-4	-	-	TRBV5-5	CASSLGVWTYENIQYF	TGTGCCAGCAGCTTGGGAGTTTGGACATATGAAAACATTCAGTACTTC
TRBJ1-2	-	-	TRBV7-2	CASSLATAPPPSYGYTF	TGTGCCAGCAGCTTAGCCACAGCGCCCCCCCCTAGCTATGGCTACACCTTC
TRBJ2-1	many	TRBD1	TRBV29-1	CSVARDRGLGGRNEQFF	TGCAGCGTTGCCCGGGACAGGGGGTTGGGTGGCCGCAATGAGCAGTTCTTC
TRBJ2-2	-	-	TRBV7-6	CASSSRAGGLYTGELFF	TGTGCCAGCAGCAGCCGGGCTGGGGGGCTTTATACCGGGGAGCTGTTTTTT
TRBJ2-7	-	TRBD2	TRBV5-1	CASSLPQAGAYEQYF	TGCGCCAGCAGCTTGCCACAAGCGGGGGCCTACGAGCAGTACTTC
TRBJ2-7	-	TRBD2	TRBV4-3	CASSHIPAGGEDEQYF	TGCGCCAGCAGCCATATACCAGCGGGGGGTGAGGACGAGCAGTACTTC
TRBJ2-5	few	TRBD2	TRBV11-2	CASSLQAGVTETQYF	TGTGCCAGCAGCTTACAGGCGGGGGTAACTGAGACCCAGTACTTC
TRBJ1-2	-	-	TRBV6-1	CASRQGWGVRYGYTF	TGTGCCAGCAGACAAGGTTGGGGGGTCAGATATGGCTACACCTTC
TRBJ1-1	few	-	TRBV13	CASRGTAVNTEAFF	TGTGCCAGCCGCGGGACCGCCGTTAACACTGAAGCTTTCTTT
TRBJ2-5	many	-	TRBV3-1	CASSQDLGRETQYF	TGTGCCAGCAGCCAAGATCTGGGTCGAGAGACCCAGTACTTC
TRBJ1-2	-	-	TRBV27	CASSPDSGPYGYTF	TGTGCCAGCAGTCCCGACTCGGGGCCGTATGGCTACACCTTC
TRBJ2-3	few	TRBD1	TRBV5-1	CASSLGQGDTDTQYF	TGCGCCAGCAGCTTGGGACAGGGTGACACAGATACGCAGTATTTT
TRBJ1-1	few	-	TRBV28	CASSWVVGTEAFF	TGTGCCAGCTCTTGGGTAGTGGGGACTGAAGCTTTCTTT
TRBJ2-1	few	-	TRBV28	CASTPRGGVNEQFF	TGTGCCAGCACCCCCCGTGGTGGCGTCAATGAGCAGTTCTTC
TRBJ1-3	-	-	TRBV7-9	CASSSTRVGSGNTIYF	TGTGCCAGCAGCTCGACGCGCGTGGGCTCTGGAAACACCATATATTTT
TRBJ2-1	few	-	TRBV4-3	CASSQVRGAGYNEQFF	TGCGCCAGCAGCCAAGTTCGAGGGGCCGGGTACAATGAGCAGTTCTTC
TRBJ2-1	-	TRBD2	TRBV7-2	CASSLFSTSGGHEAFF	TGTGCCAGCAGCTTATTTAGTACTAGCGGGGGGCACGAGGCGTTCTTC